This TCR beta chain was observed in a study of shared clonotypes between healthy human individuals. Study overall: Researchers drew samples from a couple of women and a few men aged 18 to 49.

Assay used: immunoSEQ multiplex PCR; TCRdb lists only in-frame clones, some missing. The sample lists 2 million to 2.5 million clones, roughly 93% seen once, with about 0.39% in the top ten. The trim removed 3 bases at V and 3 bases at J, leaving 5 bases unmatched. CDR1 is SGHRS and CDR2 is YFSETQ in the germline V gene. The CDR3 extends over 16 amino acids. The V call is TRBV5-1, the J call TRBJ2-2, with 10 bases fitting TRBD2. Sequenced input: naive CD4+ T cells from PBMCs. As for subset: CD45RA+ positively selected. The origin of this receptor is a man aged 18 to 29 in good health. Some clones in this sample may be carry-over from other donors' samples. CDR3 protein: CASSSLAGAHTGELFF. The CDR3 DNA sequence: TGCGCCAGCAGCTCGCTAGCGGGAGCGCACACCGGGGAGCTGTTTTTT. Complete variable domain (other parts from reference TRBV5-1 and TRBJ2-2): KAGVTQTPRYLIKTRGQQVTLSCSPISGHRSVSWYQQTPGQGLQFLFEYFSETQRNKGNFPGRFSGRQFSNSRSEMNVSTLELGDSALYLCASSSLAGAHTGELFFGEGSRLTVL.